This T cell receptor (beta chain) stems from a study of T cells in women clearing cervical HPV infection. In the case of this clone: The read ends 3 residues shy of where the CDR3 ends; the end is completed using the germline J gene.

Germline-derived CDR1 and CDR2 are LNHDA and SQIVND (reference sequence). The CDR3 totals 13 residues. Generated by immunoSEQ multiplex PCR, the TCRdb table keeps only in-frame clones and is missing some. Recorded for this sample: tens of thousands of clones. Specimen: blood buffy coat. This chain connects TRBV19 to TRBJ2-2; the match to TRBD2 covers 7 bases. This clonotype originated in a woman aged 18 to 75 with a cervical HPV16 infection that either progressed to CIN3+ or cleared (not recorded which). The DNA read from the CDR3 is TGTGCCAGTAGTCGGGGGGTACATGAAAAG. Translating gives CASSRGVHEK. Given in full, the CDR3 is CASSRGVHEKLFF.